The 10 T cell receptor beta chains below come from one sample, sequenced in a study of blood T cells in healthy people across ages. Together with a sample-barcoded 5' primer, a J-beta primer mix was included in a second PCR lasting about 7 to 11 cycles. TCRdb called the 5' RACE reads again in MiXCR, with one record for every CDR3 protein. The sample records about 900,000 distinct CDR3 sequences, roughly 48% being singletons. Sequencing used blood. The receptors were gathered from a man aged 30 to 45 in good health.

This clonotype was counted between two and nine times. This CDR3 reads CASSLALRGEQYF. DNA for the CDR3: TGTGCCAGCAGCTTAGCCCTTAGAGGCGAGCAGTACTTC. The chain uses TRBV7-2 and TRBJ2-7, with no clear D. V lost 0 bases and J lost 6, with 9 bases in between. The CDR3 runs 13 residues. CDR1 SGHTA and CDR2 FQGNSA come from the germline V gene.

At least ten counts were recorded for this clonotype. For the CDR3, the DNA is TGCAGTGGAGACAGGGGGAACGAGCAGTACTTC. Translated, it gives CSGDRGNEQYF. The rearrangement joins TRBV20-1 to TRBJ2-7; 9 positions agree with TRBD1. The CDR3 length is 11 residues. CDR1 and CDR2 (germline): DFQATT, SNEGSKA (reference sequence). The J segment lost 5 bases and the V segment lost 7 bases, leaving 3 bases of the junction unmatched.

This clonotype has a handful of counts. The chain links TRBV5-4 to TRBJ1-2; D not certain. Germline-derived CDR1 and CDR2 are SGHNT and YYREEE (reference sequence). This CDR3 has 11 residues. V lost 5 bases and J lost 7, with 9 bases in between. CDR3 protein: CASRFQLGYTF. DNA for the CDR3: TGTGCCAGCAGATTCCAGCTTGGCTACACCTTC.

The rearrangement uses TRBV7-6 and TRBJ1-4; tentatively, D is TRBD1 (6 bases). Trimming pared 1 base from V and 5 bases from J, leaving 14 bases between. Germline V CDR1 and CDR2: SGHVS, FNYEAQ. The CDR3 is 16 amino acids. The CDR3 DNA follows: TGTGCCAGCAGCTTAGATCGGACAGAGCTCAATGAAAAACTGTTTTTT. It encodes CASSLDRTELNEKLFF.

CDR3 sequence: CASRGEGSSPLHF. The CDR3, as DNA: TGTGCCAGCAGGGGGGAGGGTAGTTCACCCCTCCACTTT. The V call is TRBV2, the J call TRBJ1-6, with D maybe TRBD1 (5 bases). The CDR3 runs to 13 residues. Germline loops: CDR1 SNHLY, CDR2 FYNNEI. V was shortened by 6 bases and J by 9 bases, with 12 bases between the two germline ends.

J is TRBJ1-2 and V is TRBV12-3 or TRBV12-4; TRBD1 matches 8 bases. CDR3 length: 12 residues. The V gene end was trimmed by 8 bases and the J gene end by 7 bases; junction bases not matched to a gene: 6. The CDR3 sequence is CASGFQGAGYTF. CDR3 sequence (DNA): TGTGCCAGCGGCTTCCAGGGGGCTGGCTACACCTTC.

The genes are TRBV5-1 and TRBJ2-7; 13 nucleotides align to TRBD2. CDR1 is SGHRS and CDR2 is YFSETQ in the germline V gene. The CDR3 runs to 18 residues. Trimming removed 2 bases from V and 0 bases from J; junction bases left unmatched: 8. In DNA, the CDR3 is TGCGCCAGCAGCTTATCGAGGGGACTAGCGGGGAACTCCTACGAGCAGTACTTC. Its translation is CASSLSRGLAGNSYEQYF.

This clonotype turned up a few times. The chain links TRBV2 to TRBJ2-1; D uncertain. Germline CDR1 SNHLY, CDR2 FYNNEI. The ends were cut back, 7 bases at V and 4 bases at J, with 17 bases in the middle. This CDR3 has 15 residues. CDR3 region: CASIERHPRYNEQFF. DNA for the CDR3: TGTGCCAGCATAGAGAGGCACCCGAGATACAATGAGCAGTTCTTC.

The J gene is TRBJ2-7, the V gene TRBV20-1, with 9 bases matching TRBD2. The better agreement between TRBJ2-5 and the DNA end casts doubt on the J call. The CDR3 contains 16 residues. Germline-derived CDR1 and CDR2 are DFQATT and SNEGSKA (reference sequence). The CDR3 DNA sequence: TGCAGTGCTGCCCCGATCGTGGCGGGAGGGCCGGGGACCCAGTACTTC. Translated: CSAAPIVAGGPGTQYF.

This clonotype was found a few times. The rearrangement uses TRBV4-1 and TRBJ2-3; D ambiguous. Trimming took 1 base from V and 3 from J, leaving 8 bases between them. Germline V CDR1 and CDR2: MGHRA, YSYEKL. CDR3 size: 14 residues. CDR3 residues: CASSQGAITDTQYF. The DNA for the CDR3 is TGCGCCAGCAGCCAAGGGGCAATTACAGATACGCAGTATTTT.